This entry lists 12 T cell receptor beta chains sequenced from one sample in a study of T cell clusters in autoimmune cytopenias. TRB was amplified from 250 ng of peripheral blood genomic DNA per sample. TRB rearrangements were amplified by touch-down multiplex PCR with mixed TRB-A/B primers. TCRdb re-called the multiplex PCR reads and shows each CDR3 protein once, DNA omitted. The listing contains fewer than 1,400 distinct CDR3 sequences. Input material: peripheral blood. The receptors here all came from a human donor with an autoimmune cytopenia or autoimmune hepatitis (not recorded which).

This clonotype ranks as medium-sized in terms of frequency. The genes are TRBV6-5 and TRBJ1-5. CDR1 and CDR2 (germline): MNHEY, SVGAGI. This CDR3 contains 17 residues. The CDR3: CASSYSRPINSNQPQHF.

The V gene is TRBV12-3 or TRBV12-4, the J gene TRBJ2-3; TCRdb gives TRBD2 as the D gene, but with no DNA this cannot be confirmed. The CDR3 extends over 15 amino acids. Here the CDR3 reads CASSLESGSTDTQYF.

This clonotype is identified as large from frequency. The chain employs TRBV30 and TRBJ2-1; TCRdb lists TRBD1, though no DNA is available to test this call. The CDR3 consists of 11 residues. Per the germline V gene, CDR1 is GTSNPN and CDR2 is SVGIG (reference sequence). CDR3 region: CAWSGTAEQFF.

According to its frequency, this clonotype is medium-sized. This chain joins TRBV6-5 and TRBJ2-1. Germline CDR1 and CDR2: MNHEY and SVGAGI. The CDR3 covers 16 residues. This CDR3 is CASSYSLGSSYNEQFF.

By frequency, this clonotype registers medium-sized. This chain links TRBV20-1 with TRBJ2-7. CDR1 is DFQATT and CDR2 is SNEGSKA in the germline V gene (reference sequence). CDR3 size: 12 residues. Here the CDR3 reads CSASQGTYEQYF.

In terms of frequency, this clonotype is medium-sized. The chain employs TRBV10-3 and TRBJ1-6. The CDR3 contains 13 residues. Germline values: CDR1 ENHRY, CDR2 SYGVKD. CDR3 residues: CAISESGFSPLHF.

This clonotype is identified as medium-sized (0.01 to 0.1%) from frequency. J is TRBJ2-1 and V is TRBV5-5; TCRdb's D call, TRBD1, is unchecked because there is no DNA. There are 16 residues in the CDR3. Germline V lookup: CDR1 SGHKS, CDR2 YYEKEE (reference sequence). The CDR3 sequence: CASRPTTGGDYNEQFF.

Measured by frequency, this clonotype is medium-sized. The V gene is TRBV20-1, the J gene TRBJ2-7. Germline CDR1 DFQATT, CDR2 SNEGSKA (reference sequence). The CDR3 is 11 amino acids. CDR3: CSASLGYEQYF.

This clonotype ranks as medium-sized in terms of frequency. The CDR3 reads CASVNMGRTCEKLFF. This chain joins TRBV27 and TRBJ1-4. Germline V gives CDR1 MNHEY, CDR2 SMNVEV (reference sequence). This CDR3 contains 15 residues.

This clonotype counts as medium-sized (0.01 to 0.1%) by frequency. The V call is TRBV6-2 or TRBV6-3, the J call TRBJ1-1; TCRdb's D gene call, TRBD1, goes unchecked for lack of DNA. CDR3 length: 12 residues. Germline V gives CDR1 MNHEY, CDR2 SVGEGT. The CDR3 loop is CASSYSRVEAFF.

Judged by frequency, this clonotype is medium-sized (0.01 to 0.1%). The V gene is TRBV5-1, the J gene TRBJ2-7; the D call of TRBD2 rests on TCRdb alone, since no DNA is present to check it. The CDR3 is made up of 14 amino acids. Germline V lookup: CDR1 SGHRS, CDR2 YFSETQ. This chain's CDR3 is CASSLSGRAQEQYF.

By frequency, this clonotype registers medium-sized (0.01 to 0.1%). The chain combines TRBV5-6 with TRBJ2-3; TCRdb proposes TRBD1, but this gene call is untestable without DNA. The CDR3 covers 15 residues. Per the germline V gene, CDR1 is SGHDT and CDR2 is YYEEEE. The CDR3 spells CASSLPGTYTDTQYF.